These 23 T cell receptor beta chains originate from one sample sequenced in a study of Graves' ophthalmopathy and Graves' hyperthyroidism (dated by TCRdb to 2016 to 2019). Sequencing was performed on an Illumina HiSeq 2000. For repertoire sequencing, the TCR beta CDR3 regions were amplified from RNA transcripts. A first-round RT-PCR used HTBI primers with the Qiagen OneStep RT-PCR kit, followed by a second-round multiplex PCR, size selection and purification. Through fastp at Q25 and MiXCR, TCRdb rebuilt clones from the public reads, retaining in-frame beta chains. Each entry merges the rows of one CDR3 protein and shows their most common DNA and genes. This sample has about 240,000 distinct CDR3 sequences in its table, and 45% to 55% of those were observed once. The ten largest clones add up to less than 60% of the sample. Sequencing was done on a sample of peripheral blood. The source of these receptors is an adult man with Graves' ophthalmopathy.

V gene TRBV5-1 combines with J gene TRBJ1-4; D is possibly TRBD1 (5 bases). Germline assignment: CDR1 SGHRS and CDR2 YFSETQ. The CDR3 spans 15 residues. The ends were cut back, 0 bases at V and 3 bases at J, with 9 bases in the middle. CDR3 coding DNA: TGCGCCAGCAGCTTGGCAGGGCCGCCTAATGAAAAACTGTTTTTT. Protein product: CASSLAGPPNEKLFF.

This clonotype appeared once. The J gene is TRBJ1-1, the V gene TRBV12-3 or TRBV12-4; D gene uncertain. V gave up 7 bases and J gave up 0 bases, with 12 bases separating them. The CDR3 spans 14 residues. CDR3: CASTQGRLNTEAFF. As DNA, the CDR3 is TGTGCCAGCACCCAAGGGCGTCTGAACACTGAAGCTTTCTTT.

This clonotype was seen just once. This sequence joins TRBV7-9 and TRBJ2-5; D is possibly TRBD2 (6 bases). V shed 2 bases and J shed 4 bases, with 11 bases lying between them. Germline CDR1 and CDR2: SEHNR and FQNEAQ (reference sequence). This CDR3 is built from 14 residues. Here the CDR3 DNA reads TGTGCCAGCAGCTTACGATGGGGACTAGAGACCCAGTACTTC. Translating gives CASSLRWGLETQYF.

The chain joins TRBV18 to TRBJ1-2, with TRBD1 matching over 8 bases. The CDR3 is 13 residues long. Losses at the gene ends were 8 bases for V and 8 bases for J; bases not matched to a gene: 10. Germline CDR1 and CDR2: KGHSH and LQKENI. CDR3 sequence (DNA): TGTGCCAGCAGGCCCCAGGGGGCGGGGGGCTACACCTTC. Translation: CASRPQGAGGYTF.

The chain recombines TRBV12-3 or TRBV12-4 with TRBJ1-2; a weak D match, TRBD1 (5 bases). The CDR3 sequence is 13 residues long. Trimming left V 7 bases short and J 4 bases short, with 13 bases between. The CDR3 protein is CASTVPGSYGYTF. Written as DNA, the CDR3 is TGTGCCAGCACCGTCCCAGGGAGCTATGGCTACACCTTC.

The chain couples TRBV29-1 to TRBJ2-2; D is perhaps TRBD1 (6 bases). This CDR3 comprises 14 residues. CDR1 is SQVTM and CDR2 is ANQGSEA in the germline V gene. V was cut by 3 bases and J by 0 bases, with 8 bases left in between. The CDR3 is CSVETGPNTGELFF. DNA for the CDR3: TGCAGCGTTGAGACAGGTCCGAACACCGGGGAGCTGTTTTTT.

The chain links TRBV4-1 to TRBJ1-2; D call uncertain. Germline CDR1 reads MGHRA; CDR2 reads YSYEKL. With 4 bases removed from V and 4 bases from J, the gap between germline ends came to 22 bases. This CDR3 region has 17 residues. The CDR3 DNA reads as TGCGCCAGCAGCCCACCTTCCGTCGAGGGAGCGACCTATGGCTACACCTTC. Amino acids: CASSPPSVEGATYGYTF.

The chain's CDR3 is CASSLGPMGSPLHF. CDR3 DNA: TGTGCCAGCAGCTTGGGGCCGATGGGATCACCCCTCCACTTT. V and J are TRBV5-6 and TRBJ1-6, with D unresolved. The length of the CDR3 is 14 residues. Trimming took off 0 bases at V and 10 bases at J, with 11 bases between the two ends. Germline-derived CDR1 and CDR2 are SGHDT and YYEEEE.

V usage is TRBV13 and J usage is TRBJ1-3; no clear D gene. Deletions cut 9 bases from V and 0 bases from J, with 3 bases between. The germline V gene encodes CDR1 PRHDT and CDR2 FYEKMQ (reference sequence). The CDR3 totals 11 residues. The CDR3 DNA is TGTGCCAGTATCTCTGGAAACACCATATATTTT. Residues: CASISGNTIYF.

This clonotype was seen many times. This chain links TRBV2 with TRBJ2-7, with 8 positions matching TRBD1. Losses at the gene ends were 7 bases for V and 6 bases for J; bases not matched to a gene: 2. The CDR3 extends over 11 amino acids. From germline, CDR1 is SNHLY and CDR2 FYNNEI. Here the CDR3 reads CASITGGEQYF. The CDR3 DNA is TGTGCCAGCATCACAGGGGGCGAGCAGTACTTC.

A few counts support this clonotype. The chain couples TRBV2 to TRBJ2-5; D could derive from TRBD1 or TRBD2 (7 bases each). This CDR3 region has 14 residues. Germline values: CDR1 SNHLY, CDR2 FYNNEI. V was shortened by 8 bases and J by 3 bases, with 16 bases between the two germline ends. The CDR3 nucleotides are TGTGCCAGCGGACCGACAGGGAGGGAAGAGACCCAGTACTTC. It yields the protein CASGPTGREETQYF.

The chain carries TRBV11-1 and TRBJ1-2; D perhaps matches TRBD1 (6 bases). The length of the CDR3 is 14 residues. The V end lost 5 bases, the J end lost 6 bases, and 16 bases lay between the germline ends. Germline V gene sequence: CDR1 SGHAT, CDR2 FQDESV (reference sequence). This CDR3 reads CASSRDGGQDGYTF. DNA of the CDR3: TGTGCCAGCAGCCGGGACGGGGGGCAAGATGGCTACACCTTC.

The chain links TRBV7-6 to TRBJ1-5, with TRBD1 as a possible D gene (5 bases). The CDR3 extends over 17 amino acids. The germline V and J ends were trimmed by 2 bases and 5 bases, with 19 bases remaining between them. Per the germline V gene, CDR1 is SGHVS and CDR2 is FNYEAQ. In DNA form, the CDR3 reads TGTGCCAGCAGCTTATCCCCGTGGAGGGGCGACGATCAGCCCCAGCATTTT. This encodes CASSLSPWRGDDQPQHF. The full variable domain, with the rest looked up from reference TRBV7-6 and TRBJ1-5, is GAGVSQSPRYKVTKRGQDVALRCDPISGHVSLYWYRQALGQGPEFLTYFNYEAQQDKSGLPNDRFSAERPEGSISTLTIQRTEQRDSAMYRCASSLSPWRGDDQPQHFGDGTRLSIL.

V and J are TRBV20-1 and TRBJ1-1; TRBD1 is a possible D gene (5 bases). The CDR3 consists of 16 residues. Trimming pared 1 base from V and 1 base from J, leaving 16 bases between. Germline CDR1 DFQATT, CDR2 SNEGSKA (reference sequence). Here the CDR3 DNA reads TGCAGTGCTAGAGTCGTGGGGCTCGGGTGGAACACTGAAGCTTTCTTT. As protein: CSARVVGLGWNTEAFF.

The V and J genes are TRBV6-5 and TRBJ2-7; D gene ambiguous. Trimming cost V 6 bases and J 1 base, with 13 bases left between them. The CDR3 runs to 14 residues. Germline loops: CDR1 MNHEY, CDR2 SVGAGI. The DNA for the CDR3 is TGTGCCAGCAGCCGACGACAAAGATCCTACGAGCAGTACTTC. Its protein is CASSRRQRSYEQYF.

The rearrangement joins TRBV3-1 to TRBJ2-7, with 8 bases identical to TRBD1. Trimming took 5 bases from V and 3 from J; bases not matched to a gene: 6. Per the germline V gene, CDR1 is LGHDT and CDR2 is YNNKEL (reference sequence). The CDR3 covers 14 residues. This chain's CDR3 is CASSWDRRHYEQYF. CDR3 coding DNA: TGTGCCAGCAGCTGGGACAGGCGGCACTACGAGCAGTACTTC.

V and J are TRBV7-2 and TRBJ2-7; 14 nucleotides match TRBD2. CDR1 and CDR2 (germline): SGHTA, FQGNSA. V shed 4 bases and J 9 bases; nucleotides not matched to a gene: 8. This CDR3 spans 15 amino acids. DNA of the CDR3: TGTGCCAGCAGCTCTAAGACTAGCGGGGGGGCCGGGCAGTACTTC. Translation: CASSSKTSGGAGQYF.

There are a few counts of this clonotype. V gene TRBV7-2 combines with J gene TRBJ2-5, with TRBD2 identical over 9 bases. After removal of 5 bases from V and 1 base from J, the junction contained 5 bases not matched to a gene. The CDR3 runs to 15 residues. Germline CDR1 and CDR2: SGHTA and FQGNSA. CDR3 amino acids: CASSPPSGIQETQYF. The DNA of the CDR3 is TGTGCCAGCAGCCCCCCTAGCGGGATCCAAGAGACCCAGTACTTC.

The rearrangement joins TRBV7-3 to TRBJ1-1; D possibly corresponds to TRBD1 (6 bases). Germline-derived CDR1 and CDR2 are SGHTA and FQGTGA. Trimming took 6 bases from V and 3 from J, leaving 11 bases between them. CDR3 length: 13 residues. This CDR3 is CASRGGGYTEAFF. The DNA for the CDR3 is TGTGCCAGCAGAGGAGGGGGGTACACTGAAGCTTTCTTT.

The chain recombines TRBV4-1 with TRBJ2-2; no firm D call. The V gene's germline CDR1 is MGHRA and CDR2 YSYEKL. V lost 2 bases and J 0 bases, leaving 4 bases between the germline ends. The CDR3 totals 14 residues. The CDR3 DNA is TGCGCCAGCAGCCAACAGTCGAACACCGGGGAGCTGTTTTTT. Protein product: CASSQQSNTGELFF.

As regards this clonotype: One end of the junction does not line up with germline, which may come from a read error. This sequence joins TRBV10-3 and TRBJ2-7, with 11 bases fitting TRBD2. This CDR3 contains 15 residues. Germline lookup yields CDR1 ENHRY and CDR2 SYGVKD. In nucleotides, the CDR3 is TGTGCCAGCAGTTTACCCGGACTAGCGGGCTACGAGCAGTACTTC. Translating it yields CASSLPGLAGYEQYF.

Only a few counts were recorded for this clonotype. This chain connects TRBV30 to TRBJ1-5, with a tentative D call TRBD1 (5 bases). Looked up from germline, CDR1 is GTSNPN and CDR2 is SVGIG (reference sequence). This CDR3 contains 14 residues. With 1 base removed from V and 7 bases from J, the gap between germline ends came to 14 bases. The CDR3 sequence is CAWSAGRALQPQHF. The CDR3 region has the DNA TGTGCCTGGAGTGCTGGCAGGGCCCTACAGCCCCAGCATTTT.

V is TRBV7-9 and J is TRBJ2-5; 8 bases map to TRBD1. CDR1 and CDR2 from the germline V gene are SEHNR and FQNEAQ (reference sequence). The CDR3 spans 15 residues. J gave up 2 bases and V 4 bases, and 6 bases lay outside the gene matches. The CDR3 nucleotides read TGTGCCAGCAGCTACGGGACAGGCACACAAGAGACCCAGTACTTC. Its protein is CASSYGTGTQETQYF. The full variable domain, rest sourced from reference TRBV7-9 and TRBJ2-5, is DTGVSQNPRHKITKRGQNVTFRCDPISEHNRLYWYRQTLGQGPEFLTYFQNEAQLEKSRLLSDRFSAERPKGSFSTLEIQRTEQGDSAMYLCASSYGTGTQETQYFGPGTRLLVL.